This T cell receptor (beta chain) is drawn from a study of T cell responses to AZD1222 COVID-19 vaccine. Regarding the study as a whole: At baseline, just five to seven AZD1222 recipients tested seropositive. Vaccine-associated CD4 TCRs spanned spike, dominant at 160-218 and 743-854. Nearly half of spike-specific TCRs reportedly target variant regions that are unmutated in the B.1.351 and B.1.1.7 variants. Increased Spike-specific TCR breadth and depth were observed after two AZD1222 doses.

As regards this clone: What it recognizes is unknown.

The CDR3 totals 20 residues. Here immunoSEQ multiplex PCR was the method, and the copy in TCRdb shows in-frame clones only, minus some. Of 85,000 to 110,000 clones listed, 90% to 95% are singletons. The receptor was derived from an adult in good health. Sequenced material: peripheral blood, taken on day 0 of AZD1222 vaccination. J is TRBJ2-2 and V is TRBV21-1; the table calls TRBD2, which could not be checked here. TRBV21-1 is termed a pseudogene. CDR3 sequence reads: CASIFVTGTSGRDNTGELFF. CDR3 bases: TGTGCCAGCATTTTCGTAACCGGGACTAGCGGGAGGGATAACACCGGGGAGCTGTTTTTT.